This TCR beta chain appears in the sequencing data of a study of T-cell memory formation after mild COVID-19. Study in general: Among the donors, TCR clusters were largely specific to each donor. Study-wide findings and caveats: The appearance of some responding clones in pre-infection memory suggested that cross-reactive memory joined.

Worth noting for this clonotype: Its specificity is not known.

TCRdb independently ran MiXCR on the 5' RACE reads; one entry per CDR3 protein. The table includes approximately 340,000 distinct CDR3 sequences, around 15% detected once. Trimming took 3 bases from V and 2 from J; bases not matched to a gene: 3. In germline, CDR1 is MGHRA, CDR2 YSYEKL. The CDR3 consists of 15 residues. The material sequenced was PBMCs or a T cell subset sorted from them (not recorded which). This receptor was obtained from a man between 18 and 35 years old who had mild COVID-19 (a few samples of this study predate the infection). Cell type and time point are not known. This chain joins TRBV4-1 and TRBJ2-7, with TRBD1 matching over 11 bases. CDR3 region: CASSHEDRGPYEQYF. CDR3 nucleotide sequence: TGCGCCAGCAGCCACGAGGACAGGGGGCCCTACGAGCAGTACTTC.